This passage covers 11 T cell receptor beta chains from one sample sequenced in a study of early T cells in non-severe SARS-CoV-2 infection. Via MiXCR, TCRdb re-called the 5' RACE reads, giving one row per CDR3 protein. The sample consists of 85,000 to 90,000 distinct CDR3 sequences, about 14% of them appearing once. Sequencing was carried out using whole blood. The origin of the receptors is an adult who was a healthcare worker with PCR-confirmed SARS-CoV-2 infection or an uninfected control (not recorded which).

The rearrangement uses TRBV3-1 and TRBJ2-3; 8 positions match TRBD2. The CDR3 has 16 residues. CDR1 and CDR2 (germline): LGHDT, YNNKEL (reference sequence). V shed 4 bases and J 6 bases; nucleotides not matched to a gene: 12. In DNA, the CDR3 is TGTGCCAGCAGCCCACTTGCGGGGGGCCTCTCGGATACGCAGTATTTT. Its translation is CASSPLAGGLSDTQYF.

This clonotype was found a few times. Here the CDR3 DNA reads TGTGCTAGTGGATTAAGGATTGAGCAGTTCTTC. Its protein product is CASGLRIEQFF. The chain employs TRBV12-5 and TRBJ2-1; no firm D call. CDR1 is LGHNT, CDR2 FRNRAP, per germline. The CDR3 is 11 residues long. V was cut by 6 bases and J by 9 bases, with 9 bases left in between. The full variable domain, in which reference TRBV12-5 and TRBJ2-1 provide the parts outside the CDR3, is DARVTQTPRHKVTEMGQEVTMRCQPILGHNTVFWYRQTMMQGLELLAYFRNRAPLDDSGMPKDRFSAEMPDATLATLKIQPSEPRDSAVYFCASGLRIEQFFGPGTRLTVL.

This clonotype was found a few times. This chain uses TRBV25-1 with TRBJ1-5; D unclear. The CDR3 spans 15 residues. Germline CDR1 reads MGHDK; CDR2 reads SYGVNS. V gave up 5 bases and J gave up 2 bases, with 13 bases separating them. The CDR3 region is CASSSGGTRNQPQHF. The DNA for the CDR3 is TGTGCCAGCAGTTCAGGAGGTACCCGCAATCAGCCCCAGCATTTT. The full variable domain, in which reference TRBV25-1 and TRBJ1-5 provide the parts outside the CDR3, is EADIYQTPRYLVIGTGKKITLECSQTMGHDKMYWYQQDPGMELHLIHYSYGVNSTEKGDLSSESTVSRIRTEHFPLTLESARPSHTSQYLCASSSGGTRNQPQHFGDGTRLSIL.

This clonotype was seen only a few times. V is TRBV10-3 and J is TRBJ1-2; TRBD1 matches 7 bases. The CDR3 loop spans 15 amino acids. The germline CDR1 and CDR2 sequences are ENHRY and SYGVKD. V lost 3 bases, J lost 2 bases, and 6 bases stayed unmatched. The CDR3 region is CAISDLQDRNYGYTF. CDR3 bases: TGTGCCATCAGTGATCTACAGGACAGGAACTATGGCTACACCTTC.

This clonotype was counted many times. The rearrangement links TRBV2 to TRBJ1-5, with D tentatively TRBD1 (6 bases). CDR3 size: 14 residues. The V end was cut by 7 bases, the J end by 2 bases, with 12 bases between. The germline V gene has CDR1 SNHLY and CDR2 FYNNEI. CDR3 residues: CASIQEGGNQPQHF. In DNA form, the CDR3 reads TGTGCCAGCATACAAGAGGGGGGCAATCAGCCCCAGCATTTT.

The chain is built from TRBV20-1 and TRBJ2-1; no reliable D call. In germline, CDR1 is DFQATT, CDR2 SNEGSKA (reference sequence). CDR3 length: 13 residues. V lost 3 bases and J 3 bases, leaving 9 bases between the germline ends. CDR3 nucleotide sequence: TGCAGTGCTAGCCGCACAGACTACAATGAGCAGTTCTTC. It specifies CSASRTDYNEQFF.

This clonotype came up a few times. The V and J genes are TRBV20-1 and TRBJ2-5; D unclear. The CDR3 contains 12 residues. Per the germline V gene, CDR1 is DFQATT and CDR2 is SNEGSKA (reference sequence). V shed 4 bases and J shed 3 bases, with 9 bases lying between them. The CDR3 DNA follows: TGCAGTGCTAATCTCCGAGAAGAGACCCAGTACTTC. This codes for CSANLREETQYF.

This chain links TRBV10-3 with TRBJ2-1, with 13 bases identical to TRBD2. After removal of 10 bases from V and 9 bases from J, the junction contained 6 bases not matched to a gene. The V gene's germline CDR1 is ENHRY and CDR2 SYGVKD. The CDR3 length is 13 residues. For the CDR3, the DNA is TGTGCCACTGGACTAGCGGGGGAGGGTGAGCAGTTCTTC. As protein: CATGLAGEGEQFF.

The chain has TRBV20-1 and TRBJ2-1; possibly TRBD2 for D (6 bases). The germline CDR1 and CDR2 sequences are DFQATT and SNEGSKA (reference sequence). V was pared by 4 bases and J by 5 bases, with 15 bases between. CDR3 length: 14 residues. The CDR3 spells CSAKPGLSHNEQFF. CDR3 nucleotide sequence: TGCAGTGCTAAACCGGGACTGAGTCACAATGAGCAGTTCTTC.

This chain's CDR3 is CASSPSGQVQETQYF. The CDR3 DNA is TGTGCCAGCTCACCTTCCGGACAGGTCCAAGAGACCCAGTACTTC. The V and J genes are TRBV18 and TRBJ2-5; TRBD1 aligns across 7 bases. Germline lookup yields CDR1 KGHSH and CDR2 LQKENI. The length of the CDR3 is 15 residues. The V and J ends lost 3 bases and 1 base, in that order; junction bases with no gene match: 5.

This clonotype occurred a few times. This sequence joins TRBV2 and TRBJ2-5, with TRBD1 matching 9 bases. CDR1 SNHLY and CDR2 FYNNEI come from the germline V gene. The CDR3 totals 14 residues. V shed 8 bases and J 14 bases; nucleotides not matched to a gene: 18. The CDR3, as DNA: TGTGCCAGCCAGAGAGACCGGGACAGGGCGCCAGGATACTTC. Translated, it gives CASQRDRDRAPGYF.